These 3 T cell receptor beta chains share one sample of origin, sequenced in a study of shared clonotypes between healthy human individuals. Profiled with immunoSEQ multiplex PCR; TCRdb holds only in-frame clones, not every one. Here the sample spans fewer than 3 million clones, about 90% being singletons. The specimen sequenced was naive CD4+ T cells from PBMCs. The sample's subset: CD45RA+ positively selected. The receptor set was obtained from a man between 18 and 29 years old in good health. Some clones in this sample may be carry-over from other donors' samples.

This clone was seen a single time. The rearrangement joins TRBV5-1 to TRBJ2-1, with D possibly TRBD2 on 7 matching bases. There are 15 residues in the CDR3. The germline CDR1 and CDR2 sequences are SGHRS and YFSETQ. V was trimmed by 4 bases and J by 3 bases, leaving 14 bases between them. The CDR3 nucleotides are TGCGCCAGCAGCCCGTCCGGGGGGCTCTACAATGAGCAGTTCTTC. The encoded protein is CASSPSGGLYNEQFF.

The chain is built from TRBV7-2 and TRBJ2-3; D not resolved. V was pared by 8 bases and J by 4 bases, with 10 bases between. CDR3 length: 12 residues. Germline assignment: CDR1 SGHTA and CDR2 FQGNSA. CDR3: CASLKMSDTQYF. The CDR3 DNA follows: TGTGCCAGCCTCAAAATGTCAGATACGCAGTATTTT.

The DNA of the CDR3 is TGTGCCAGTAGTTTTCCACCGGGACTAGCGGGAGGAACCACAGATACGCAGTATTTT. Its translation: CASSFPPGLAGGTTDTQYF. The rearrangement uses TRBV19 and TRBJ2-3; TRBD2 matches 15 bases. Looked up from germline, CDR1 is LNHDA and CDR2 is SQIVND (reference sequence). V lost 5 bases and J lost 2; bases outside the gene matches: 11. The CDR3 is 19 amino acids.